This TCR beta chain derives from a study of HIV-infected patients and healthy controls. Study-wide points: HIV-infected patients shared fewer CDR3 sequences between individuals than healthy controls. Mean usage of eight alpha and eight beta V genes differed significantly in HIV-infected patients versus controls.

Roughly three months, about 14 weeks, into antiretroviral therapy, follow-up blood was collected. Whole blood was used without fractionation, so all unsorted peripheral T cells were included. The length of the CDR3 is 16 residues. Germline-derived CDR1 and CDR2 are SGHRS and YFSETQ. Losses at the gene ends were 3 bases for V and 5 bases for J; bases not matched to a gene: 10. About 450 ng RNA was reverse transcribed with alpha and beta constant-region primers. Using multiplexing indices, alpha and beta chain libraries were generated apart by chain-specific third strand synthesis. A 5' RACE adapter with a random hexamer and the SP2 primer site was joined to cDNA. Priming off the SP2 site generated the second strand. TCRdb re-derived calls from the 5' RACE reads in MiXCR, one entry per CDR3 protein. The sample lists a few thousand distinct CDR3 sequences; approximately 9% were seen once. On this clonotype itself: The antigen remains unidentified.

This TCR derives from an adult with HIV infection. The sample was blood, taken during antiretroviral therapy. The chain is built from TRBV5-1 and TRBJ2-3; 9 nucleotides match TRBD2. The CDR3 DNA follows: TGCGCCAGCAGCTCAGGGGCTAGCGGGAATAAAGATACGCAGTATTTT. Encoded protein: CASSSGASGNKDTQYF. The whole variable domain, filled in from reference TRBV5-1 and TRBJ2-3, reads KAGVTQTPRYLIKTRGQQVTLSCSPISGHRSVSWYQQTPGQGLQFLFEYFSETQRNKGNFPGRFSGRQFSNSRSEMNVSTLELGDSALYLCASSSGASGNKDTQYFGPGTRLTVL.